These T cell receptor beta chains were read from a single sample in a study of blood T cell repertoires in COVID-19. This table comes from immunoSEQ multiplex PCR, and its TCRdb copy is limited to in-frame clones, with some not included. Of roughly 86,000 clones in the sample, approximately 85% are singletons; the top ten hold roughly 3.2%. Material: peripheral blood. Every receptor here comes from a woman older than 75 with COVID-19, enrolled during active disease. Each CDR3 is given with its conserved first and last residue. A D gene is named only where the DNA matches it firmly. Clone size appears in some rows only: once, few, many, or a class for an expanded clone.

clone_size: once
v_call: TRBV9
d_call: -
j_call: TRBJ2-2
cdr3_aa: CASSGRAMGATGELFF
cdr3_nt: TGTGCCAGCAGCGGCAGGGCCATGGGGGCCACCGGGGAGCTGTTTTTT

clone_size: few
v_call: TRBV5-6
d_call: -
j_call: TRBJ2-7
cdr3_aa: CASSLEGGIYEQYF
cdr3_nt: TGTGCCAGCAGCTTGGAGGGAGGTATCTACGAGCAGTACTTC

clone_size: -
v_call: TRBV9
d_call: -
j_call: TRBJ2-3
cdr3_aa: CASSVSGDSTDTQYF
cdr3_nt: TGTGCCAGCAGCGTGAGCGGTGATAGCACAGATACGCAGTATTTT

clone_size: -
v_call: TRBV29-1
d_call: TRBD2
j_call: TRBJ2-7
cdr3_aa: CSVGLAVTYEQYF
cdr3_nt: TGCAGCGTGGGACTAGCGGTGACCTACGAACAGTACTTC

clone_size: -
v_call: TRBV28
d_call: -
j_call: TRBJ1-5
cdr3_aa: CASSSQGQPQHF
cdr3_nt: TGTGCCAGCAGTTCTCAGGGGCAGCCCCAGCATTTT

clone_size: few
v_call: TRBV27
d_call: TRBD1
j_call: TRBJ1-6
cdr3_aa: CASGTENSPLHF
cdr3_nt: TGTGCCTCCGGGACAGAGAATTCACCCCTCCACTTT

clone_size: -
v_call: TRBV12-3/TRBV12-4
d_call: -
j_call: TRBJ1-5
cdr3_aa: CASGQNQPQHF
cdr3_nt: TGTGCCAGCGGGCAAAATCAGCCCCAGCATTTT

clone_size: -
v_call: TRBV2
d_call: -
j_call: TRBJ2-7
cdr3_aa: CASLLGGYEQYF
cdr3_nt: TGTGCCAGCCTATTAGGGGGATACGAGCAGTACTTC

clone_size: -
v_call: TRBV30
d_call: -
j_call: TRBJ1-4
cdr3_aa: CAWTRTRNEKLFF
cdr3_nt: TGTGCCTGGACCCGGACACGGAATGAAAAACTGTTTTTT

clone_size: -
v_call: TRBV3-1/TRBV3-2
d_call: -
j_call: TRBJ2-7
cdr3_aa: CASSQTGTYEQYF
cdr3_nt: TGTGCCAGCAGCCAAACGGGGACCTACGAGCAGTACTTC

clone_size: once
v_call: TRBV21-1
d_call: -
j_call: TRBJ2-4
cdr3_aa: CASSTLRQASNKNIQYF
cdr3_nt: TGTGCCAGCAGCACTCTCCGACAGGCGAGTAACAAAAACATTCAGTACTTC

clone_size: -
v_call: TRBV2
d_call: -
j_call: TRBJ1-3
cdr3_aa: CASSLSSGNTIYF
cdr3_nt: TGTGCCAGCAGCCTGAGCTCTGGAAACACCATATATTTT

clone_size: -
v_call: TRBV6-6
d_call: TRBD1
j_call: TRBJ1-4
cdr3_aa: CASSYPGQGNEKLFF
cdr3_nt: TGTGCCAGCAGTTACCCGGGACAGGGGAACGAAAAACTGTTTTTT

clone_size: -
v_call: TRBV30
d_call: -
j_call: TRBJ2-1
cdr3_aa: CACPRSSQAYEQFF
cdr3_nt: TGTGCCTGCCCTCGGTCCTCCCAAGCCTATGAGCAGTTCTTC

clone_size: -
v_call: TRBV12-3/TRBV12-4
d_call: TRBD1
j_call: TRBJ1-1
cdr3_aa: CASSLGQGGAFF
cdr3_nt: TGTGCCAGCAGCCTCGGACAGGGGGGAGCTTTCTTT

clone_size: -
v_call: TRBV5-1
d_call: -
j_call: TRBJ1-1
cdr3_aa: CASSKQGTNTEAFF
cdr3_nt: TGCGCCAGCAGCAAGCAGGGAACGAACACTGAAGCTTTCTTT